These T cell receptor beta chains were read from a single sample in a study of human versus mouse CDR3 diversity and MHC coevolution. Clones were read by immunoSEQ multiplex PCR, and TCRdb kept only the in-frame ones, dropping some. The table lists around 74,000 clones, roughly 90% of them singletons. Sequencing was done on a sample of naive CD4+ T cells from blood. The receptors stem from a person between 25 and 69 years old in good health. CDR3s include the opening cysteine and the closing phenylalanine or tryptophan. A D gene is named only where the DNA matches it firmly. Clone size, where shown, is once, few, many, or a class for clones that have expanded.

v_gene: TRBV5-1
abundance: NA
d_gene: TRBD1
j_gene: TRBJ2-1
CDR3aa: CASSYTSGGPAYNEQFF
CDR3nt: TGCGCCAGCAGCTACACATCAGGGGGCCCGGCCTACAATGAGCAGTTCTTC

v_gene: TRBV27
abundance: few
d_gene: TRBD2
j_gene: TRBJ2-1
CDR3aa: CASSLSGLAGYNEQFF
CDR3nt: TGTGCCAGCAGTTTATCGGGGCTAGCGGGATACAATGAGCAGTTCTTC

v_gene: TRBV4-1
abundance: NA
d_gene: TRBD1
j_gene: TRBJ2-4
CDR3aa: CASSQVGTGGLIGPGNIQYF
CDR3nt: TGCGCCAGCAGCCAAGTCGGGACAGGGGGCTTAATTGGGCCGGGAAACATTCAGTACTTC

v_gene: TRBV10-2
abundance: NA
d_gene: NA
j_gene: TRBJ1-1
CDR3aa: CASSESLGFRPEAFF
CDR3nt: TGCGCCAGCAGTGAGTCCCTCGGGTTCCGACCTGAAGCTTTCTTT

v_gene: TRBV6-5
abundance: once
d_gene: TRBD1
j_gene: TRBJ1-2
CDR3aa: CASSPGTGYGYTF
CDR3nt: TGTGCCAGCAGTCCCGGGACAGGGTACGGCTACACCTTC

v_gene: TRBV29-1
abundance: NA
d_gene: NA
j_gene: TRBJ1-1
CDR3aa: CSGTELNTEAFF
CDR3nt: TGCAGCGGGACAGAATTAAACACTGAAGCTTTCTTT

v_gene: TRBV11-2
abundance: NA
d_gene: NA
j_gene: TRBJ2-2
CDR3aa: CASSKRQVANTGELFF
CDR3nt: TGTGCCAGCAGCAAAAGACAGGTCGCGAACACCGGGGAGCTGTTTTTT

v_gene: TRBV28
abundance: once
d_gene: NA
j_gene: TRBJ1-1
CDR3aa: CASRAREGAFF
CDR3nt: TGTGCCAGCAGGGCCAGGGAGGGAGCTTTCTTT

v_gene: TRBV6-1
abundance: NA
d_gene: NA
j_gene: TRBJ2-7
CDR3aa: CASSGRDSYEQYF
CDR3nt: TGTGCCAGCAGTGGCAGGGACTCCTACGAGCAGTACTTC

v_gene: TRBV5-1
abundance: NA
d_gene: NA
j_gene: TRBJ1-1
CDR3aa: CASSLGADTEAFF
CDR3nt: TGCGCCAGCAGCTTGGGGGCAGACACTGAAGCTTTCTTT

v_gene: TRBV4-2
abundance: NA
d_gene: NA
j_gene: TRBJ1-1
CDR3aa: CASSPQWEMNTEAFF
CDR3nt: TGTGCCAGCAGCCCCCAGTGGGAGATGAACACTGAAGCTTTCTTT

v_gene: TRBV5-4
abundance: NA
d_gene: TRBD1
j_gene: TRBJ2-1
CDR3aa: CASRPPGQGADNEQFF
CDR3nt: TGTGCCAGCAGACCCCCGGGACAGGGGGCCGACAATGAGCAGTTCTTC

v_gene: TRBV11-2
abundance: NA
d_gene: TRBD1
j_gene: TRBJ2-7
CDR3aa: CASSSNRDRGYEQYF
CDR3nt: TGTGCCAGCAGCTCGAACCGGGACAGGGGATACGAGCAGTACTTC

v_gene: TRBV10-2
abundance: few
d_gene: NA
j_gene: TRBJ1-5
CDR3aa: CASSAEINQPQHF
CDR3nt: TGCGCCAGCAGTGCAGAAATCAATCAGCCCCAGCATTTT

v_gene: TRBV19
abundance: NA
d_gene: NA
j_gene: TRBJ2-1
CDR3aa: CASSIGRRISYNEQFF
CDR3nt: TGTGCCAGTAGTATAGGAAGGAGGATCTCCTACAATGAGCAGTTCTTC

v_gene: TRBV10-3
abundance: NA
d_gene: TRBD1
j_gene: TRBJ2-5
CDR3aa: CAISALPTGQGETQYF
CDR3nt: TGTGCCATCAGTGCCTTACCGACAGGGCAGGGAGAGACCCAGTACTTC

v_gene: TRBV19
abundance: NA
d_gene: TRBD1
j_gene: TRBJ1-6
CDR3aa: CASKGTGGFGSPLHF
CDR3nt: TGTGCCAGTAAAGGTACAGGGGGCTTCGGTTCACCCCTCCACTTT

v_gene: TRBV5-6
abundance: NA
d_gene: TRBD2
j_gene: TRBJ2-5
CDR3aa: CASSLGTSGRRKRETQYF
CDR3nt: TGTGCCAGCAGCTTGGGGACTAGCGGGAGGAGGAAGAGGGAGACCCAGTACTTC

v_gene: TRBV12-2
abundance: NA
d_gene: NA
j_gene: TRBJ2-1
CDR3aa: CASRLADGSGAAPYSEQFF
CDR3nt: TGTGCAAGTCGCTTAGCCGACGGGAGCGGCGCGGCCCCTTATAGTGAGCAGTTCTTC

v_gene: TRBV18
abundance: NA
d_gene: TRBD1
j_gene: TRBJ1-5
CDR3aa: CASSPLAGGLGQPQHF
CDR3nt: TGTGCCAGCTCACCTCTGGCAGGGGGCTTAGGGCAGCCCCAGCATTTT

v_gene: TRBV30
abundance: NA
d_gene: TRBD2
j_gene: TRBJ2-1
CDR3aa: CAAGGSGGLNEQFF
CDR3nt: TGTGCTGCTGGGGGGTCGGGGGGGCTCAATGAGCAGTTCTTC

v_gene: TRBV5-5
abundance: NA
d_gene: NA
j_gene: TRBJ1-1
CDR3aa: CASSLRQTNTEAFF
CDR3nt: TGTGCCAGCAGCTTAAGGCAGACAAACACTGAAGCTTTCTTT

v_gene: TRBV30
abundance: NA
d_gene: NA
j_gene: TRBJ1-2
CDR3aa: CAWIVREGYGYTF
CDR3nt: TGTGCCTGGATAGTAAGAGAGGGCTATGGCTACACCTTC

v_gene: TRBV28
abundance: once
d_gene: TRBD2
j_gene: TRBJ2-3
CDR3aa: CASSQGLAGRTDTQYF
CDR3nt: TGTGCCAGCAGCCAGGGACTAGCGGGGAGGACAGATACGCAGTATTTT

v_gene: TRBV6-4
abundance: NA
d_gene: NA
j_gene: TRBJ1-1
CDR3aa: CASSERTWSTEAFF
CDR3nt: TGTGCCAGCAGTGAACGGACATGGTCCACTGAAGCTTTCTTT

v_gene: TRBV7-7
abundance: NA
d_gene: NA
j_gene: TRBJ2-2
CDR3aa: CASSRVANTGELFF
CDR3nt: TGTGCCAGCAGCCGAGTAGCGAACACCGGGGAGCTGTTTTTT